Each of the 27 T cell receptor beta chains below was sequenced from the same sample in a study of blood T cell repertoires in COVID-19. Assay used: immunoSEQ multiplex PCR; TCRdb lists only in-frame clones, some missing. Of 30,000 to 40,000 clones listed, about 92% are singletons. Source material: peripheral blood. The receptors come from a male donor with active COVID-19.

In its sample, this clone was seen once. The chain joins TRBV20-1 to TRBJ2-3; 9 bases are shared with TRBD2. CDR3 length: 16 residues. The V segment lost 3 bases and the J segment 2 bases; nucleotides outside the gene matches: 9. CDR1 and CDR2 from the germline V gene are DFQATT and SNEGSKA (reference sequence). The CDR3 DNA reads as TGCAGTGCTAGTATTCTAGCGGGGCTATACACAGATACGCAGTATTTT. It specifies CSASILAGLYTDTQYF.

This chain links TRBV12-3 or TRBV12-4 with TRBJ2-7, with D perhaps TRBD1 (6 bases). V dropped 7 bases and J dropped 7 bases, with 14 bases sitting between them. This CDR3 is 12 amino acids long. The CDR3 region has the DNA TGTGCCAGCACTACTACAGGGTGGGAGCAGTACTTC. Translation gives CASTTTGWEQYF.

V and J are TRBV2 and TRBJ1-1, with a tentative D call TRBD1 (5 bases). The CDR3 has 15 residues. The germline V gene has CDR1 SNHLY and CDR2 FYNNEI. Trimming removed 9 bases from V and 0 bases from J, with 17 bases in between. CDR3 nucleotides: TGTGCCAGTAAACCACGGGGGGAAGTGAACACTGAAGCTTTCTTT. It is translated as CASKPRGEVNTEAFF.

This rearrangement joins TRBV6-5 to TRBJ1-2, with D unresolved. The CDR3 runs 12 residues. Germline CDR1 is MNHEY and CDR2 is SVGAGI. Between the trimmed V and J ends, which lost 4 bases and 5 bases, there was a span of 8 bases. The CDR3 loop is CASSSIGYGYTF. The CDR3 DNA reads as TGTGCCAGCAGTTCAATCGGGTATGGCTACACCTTC.

The rearrangement uses TRBV12-3 or TRBV12-4 and TRBJ2-3; no clear D gene. V was cut by 8 bases and J by 2 bases, with 11 bases left in between. The CDR3 sequence is 13 residues long. The CDR3 loop reads CASDTPVTDTQYF. As DNA, the CDR3 is TGTGCCAGCGACACCCCAGTCACAGATACGCAGTATTTT.

The J gene is TRBJ1-1, the V gene TRBV6-6; 7 bases map to TRBD1. Looked up from germline, CDR1 is MNHNY and CDR2 is SVGAGI (reference sequence). This CDR3 comprises 17 residues. The trim removed 5 bases at V and 0 bases at J, leaving 12 bases unmatched. CDR3 in DNA: TGTGCCAGCAGTCGCCGAACAGGGGTGGGGATGAACACTGAAGCTTTCTTT. It yields the protein CASSRRTGVGMNTEAFF.

This clone has just one count. The J gene is TRBJ2-7, the V gene TRBV10-3; D not certain. CDR1 ENHRY and CDR2 SYGVKD come from the germline V gene. The CDR3 consists of 12 residues. Trimming removed 2 bases from V and 4 bases from J, with 6 bases in between. This chain's CDR3 is CAISEAQYEQYF. Written as DNA, the CDR3 is TGTGCCATCAGTGAGGCTCAGTACGAGCAGTACTTC.

The chain joins TRBV10-2 to TRBJ2-4, with 15 bases lining up with TRBD2. The germline V gene encodes CDR1 WSHSY and CDR2 SAAADI. This CDR3 has 17 residues. V lost 6 bases, J lost 4 bases, and 7 bases stayed unmatched. CDR3 coding DNA: TGCGCCAGCAGGGGACTAGCGGGGGGCCCTGTGAAAAACATTCAGTACTTC. It specifies CASRGLAGGPVKNIQYF.

The CDR3 here is CASSPLGENGSPLHF. CDR3 sequence (DNA): TGCGCCAGCAGCCCGCTTGGAGAAAACGGTTCACCCCTCCACTTT. The chain uses TRBV5-1 and TRBJ1-6; D not resolved. CDR1 is SGHRS and CDR2 is YFSETQ in the germline V gene. Trimming left V 4 bases short and J 9 bases short, with 17 bases between. The CDR3 totals 15 residues.

V and J are TRBV6-2 or TRBV6-3 and TRBJ1-3; the D gene is possibly TRBD1 (6 bases). The V end was cut by 2 bases, the J end by 0 bases, with 11 bases between. From germline, CDR1 is MNHEY and CDR2 SVGEGT. The CDR3 runs 16 residues. CDR3 loop: CASSYKSRGSGNTIYF. The CDR3 region has the DNA TGTGCCAGCAGTTACAAATCCAGGGGCTCTGGAAACACCATATATTTT.

The chain recombines TRBV5-1 with TRBJ1-6; D possibly corresponds to TRBD1 (5 bases). The CDR3 runs 18 residues. CDR1 is SGHRS and CDR2 is YFSETQ in the germline V gene. Trimming pared 2 bases from V and 8 bases from J, leaving 23 bases between. CDR3 DNA sequence: TGCGCCAGCAGCTTATTCCCGGGGGTACTAAATACGGATTCACCCCTCCACTTT. Translation gives CASSLFPGVLNTDSPLHF.

This clone was seen once. This chain connects TRBV11-3 to TRBJ2-7, with D perhaps matching TRBD1 (6 bases). Germline assignment: CDR1 SGHNT and CDR2 YENEEA. V gave up 5 bases and J gave up 3 bases, with 11 bases separating them. The length of the CDR3 is 13 residues. CDR3 loop: CASSIGTHYEQYF. DNA for the CDR3: TGTGCCAGCAGCATAGGGACACACTACGAGCAGTACTTC.

V gene TRBV7-9 combines with J gene TRBJ1-3, with D uncertain. The CDR3 totals 15 residues. Germline assignment: CDR1 SEHNR and CDR2 FQNEAQ (reference sequence). V gave up 5 bases and J gave up 0 bases, with 11 bases separating them. CDR3 nucleotides: TGTGCCAGCAGCAGTGTGACTCTCTCTGGAAACACCATATATTTT. Translating it yields CASSSVTLSGNTIYF.

Only one count was recorded for this clone. Here the CDR3 reads CASSLARTDQETQYF. The CDR3 nucleotides read TGCGCCAGCAGCTTGGCCCGGACAGACCAAGAGACCCAGTACTTC. V usage is TRBV5-1 and J usage is TRBJ2-5; tentative D call: TRBD1 (6 bases). This CDR3 spans 15 amino acids. Germline V gene sequence: CDR1 SGHRS, CDR2 YFSETQ. The ends were cut back, 0 bases at V and 0 bases at J, with 9 bases in the middle.

In DNA, the CDR3 is TGTGCCAGCAGCCGCGGGACTTCTGGAAACACCATATATTTT. Its protein is CASSRGTSGNTIYF. The V and J genes are TRBV4-2 and TRBJ1-3; weak D call: TRBD1 (5 bases). The CDR3 has 14 amino acids. V shed 4 bases and J shed 1 base, with 8 bases lying between them. Germline V gives CDR1 LGHNA, CDR2 YNFKEQ.

This chain joins TRBV24-1 and TRBJ2-1, with 9 bases aligning to TRBD1. The CDR3 consists of 14 residues. Trimming cost V 3 bases and J 6 bases; bases outside gene matches: 2. CDR1 is KGHDR and CDR2 is SFDVKD in the germline V gene. The CDR3 coding sequence is TGTGCCACCAGTGATGCGACAGGGGGCAATGAGCAGTTCTTC. Translated, it gives CATSDATGGNEQFF.

The chain is built from TRBV2 and TRBJ1-4; a weak D match, TRBD1 (5 bases). Trimming cost V 2 bases and J 7 bases, with 14 bases left between them. This CDR3 region has 15 residues. CDR1 is SNHLY, CDR2 FYNNEI, per germline. This CDR3 is CASSELGGQGEKLFF. In DNA form, the CDR3 reads TGTGCCAGCAGTGAACTGGGCGGACAAGGTGAAAAACTGTTTTTT.

The chain carries TRBV2 and TRBJ1-2, with TRBD1 identical over 10 bases. V was clipped by 2 bases and J by 4 bases; unmatched bases: 22. Germline CDR1 SNHLY, CDR2 FYNNEI. The CDR3 is made up of 21 amino acids. The CDR3 loop is CASSELGTGASDHRNPYGYTF. The DNA of the CDR3 is TGTGCCAGCAGTGAACTAGGGACAGGGGCCTCCGACCATCGAAACCCCTATGGCTACACCTTC.

This clone was seen a few times. V and J are TRBV6-6 and TRBJ2-7; 8 bases map to TRBD2. The CDR3 has 15 residues. After removal of 3 bases from V and 3 bases from J, the junction contained 7 bases not matched to a gene. The germline gives CDR1 MNHNY, CDR2 SVGAGI (reference sequence). CDR3 protein: CASSYQSSGSYEQYF. CDR3 DNA sequence: TGTGCCAGCAGTTATCAATCCAGCGGGAGCTACGAGCAGTACTTC.

This rearrangement joins TRBV7-2 to TRBJ2-3; TRBD2 aligns across 7 bases. The junction had 3 bases not matched to a gene; V was cut back by 2 bases and J by 4 bases. The CDR3 has 14 residues. Germline-derived CDR1 and CDR2 are SGHTA and FQGNSA. The DNA for the CDR3 is TGTGCCAGCAGCTTATTCGGGGGGTCAGATACGCAGTATTTT. Its protein product is CASSLFGGSDTQYF.

This chain links TRBV4-2 with TRBJ2-5; 7 positions agree with TRBD2. CDR3 length: 15 amino acids. Germline CDR1 reads LGHNA; CDR2 reads YNFKEQ. V was clipped by 0 bases and J by 4 bases; unmatched bases: 5. CDR3 in amino acids: CASSQDMGGGETQYF. DNA of the CDR3: TGTGCCAGCAGCCAAGATATGGGGGGGGGAGAGACCCAGTACTTC.

The rearrangement joins TRBV7-2 to TRBJ1-2; the D gene is possibly TRBD1 (5 bases). The CDR3 has 14 residues. Trimming took off 3 bases at V and 0 bases at J, with 8 bases between the two ends. Germline CDR1 is SGHTA and CDR2 is FQGNSA. The CDR3 reads CASSLKTANYGYTF. DNA for the CDR3: TGTGCCAGCAGCTTGAAGACAGCTAACTATGGCTACACCTTC.

As DNA, the CDR3 is TGTGCCAGCAGCTTCCAGGGGGTAGGGGAAAAACTGTTTTTT. Translation gives CASSFQGVGEKLFF. This chain joins TRBV9 and TRBJ1-4, with 7 positions matching TRBD1. Germline V gives CDR1 SGDLS, CDR2 YYNGEE. The CDR3 runs to 14 residues. V lost 4 bases to trimming and J lost 8 bases; unmatched junction nucleotides: 8.

The J gene is TRBJ1-5, the V gene TRBV6-6; the match to TRBD1 covers 9 bases. V lost 5 bases and J lost 6; bases outside the gene matches: 5. This CDR3 has 14 amino acids. CDR1 is MNHNY, CDR2 SVGAGI, per germline (reference sequence). CDR3 residues: CASSRQGDGQPQHF. The CDR3 nucleotides are TGTGCCAGCAGTCGACAGGGGGACGGTCAGCCCCAGCATTTT.

This chain uses TRBV5-4 with TRBJ2-7, with a weak D call TRBD1 (5 bases). CDR1 is SGHNT, CDR2 YYREEE, per germline (reference sequence). This CDR3 contains 14 residues. Trimming stripped 1 base from V and 7 bases from J, with 15 bases between. The CDR3 DNA is TGTGCCAGCAGCTTGCGACAGATTAACGGGGAGCAGTACTTC. Amino acid sequence: CASSLRQINGEQYF.

The V gene is TRBV9, the J gene TRBJ2-7; TRBD1 might be the D (7 bases). Trimming removed 0 bases at V and 6 bases at J, with 10 bases between. Germline V gene sequence: CDR1 SGDLS, CDR2 YYNGEE. The CDR3 is 13 residues long. CDR3 coding DNA: TGTGCCAGCAGCGTAGCTCAGGGGGGCGAGCAGTACTTC. Translating gives CASSVAQGGEQYF. The full variable domain, with the rest looked up from reference TRBV9 and TRBJ2-7, is DSGVTQTPKHLITATGQRVTLRCSPRSGDLSVYWYQQSLDQGLQFLIQYYNGEERAKGNILERFSAQQFPDLHSELNLSSLELGDSALYFCASSVAQGGEQYFGPGTRLTVT.

V gene TRBV12-3 or TRBV12-4 combines with J gene TRBJ1-1, with D unresolved. The CDR3 is made up of 12 amino acids. V lost 2 bases and J lost 1, with 2 bases in between. CDR3 protein: CASSLQNTEAFF. The CDR3 nucleotides read TGTGCCAGCAGTTTACAGAACACTGAAGCTTTCTTT.